This is a list of T cell receptor beta chains from one sample in a study of T cells in Graves' hyperthyroidism and ophthalmopathy. Using its own MiXCR run on the multiplex PCR reads, TCRdb lists one record per CDR3 protein. The sample includes about 420,000 distinct CDR3 sequences, 15% to 18% of them seen just once. Input material: blood. Source of these receptors: a woman aged 18-30 years with Graves' hyperthyroidism. Each CDR3 is given without its conserved first and last residue. D genes are given only for firm matches.

V: TRBV7-2
J: TRBJ2-3
length: 12
D: -
CDR3: ASSLEGTRNAQY

V: TRBV19
J: TRBJ1-1
length: 10
D: -
CDR3: ASTFGGAEAF

V: TRBV4-2
J: TRBJ1-2
length: 13
D: TRBD1
CDR3: ASSQKDRGDYGYT

V: TRBV19
J: TRBJ1-2
length: 11
D: TRBD1
CDR3: ASSPGQVYGYT

V: TRBV7-6
J: TRBJ1-1
length: 13
D: -
CDR3: ASSLSHGSNTEAF

V: TRBV6-1
J: TRBJ2-7
length: 13
D: TRBD2
CDR3: ASSVAGGRHYEQY

V: TRBV19
J: TRBJ1-1
length: 13
D: -
CDR3: ASSKGQLMNTEAF

V: TRBV20-1
J: TRBJ2-7
length: 8
D: -
CDR3: SGSSYEQY

V: TRBV5-1
J: TRBJ2-6
length: 14
D: -
CDR3: ASSAGLYSGANVLT

V: TRBV12-3/TRBV12-4
J: TRBJ1-5
length: 12
D: TRBD1
CDR3: ASSPTGGVQPQH

V: TRBV5-4
J: TRBJ2-3
length: 10
D: TRBD1
CDR3: ASDRVTDTQY

V: TRBV6-2/TRBV6-3
J: TRBJ2-2
length: 12
D: TRBD1
CDR3: ASRTGGWSGELF

V: TRBV24-1
J: TRBJ1-1
length: 13
D: -
CDR3: ATKSGGAGDTEAF

V: TRBV6-2/TRBV6-3
J: TRBJ1-2
length: 13
D: -
CDR3: ASSLRVAGGYGYT

V: TRBV27
J: TRBJ2-1
length: 15
D: TRBD2
CDR3: ASSFLSSGRSYNEQF

V: TRBV28
J: TRBJ1-2
length: 10
D: -
CDR3: ASSVGLYGYT

V: TRBV5-1
J: TRBJ1-5
length: 12
D: -
CDR3: ASSNDPGDQPQH

V: TRBV29-1
J: TRBJ1-1
length: 10
D: -
CDR3: SVGRANTEAF

V: TRBV7-8
J: TRBJ2-2
length: 10
D: -
CDR3: ASSLVPGELF

V: TRBV11-2
J: TRBJ2-3
length: 12
D: TRBD2
CDR3: ASKRAGGSDTQY

V: TRBV7-2
J: TRBJ2-5
length: 13
D: TRBD2
CDR3: ASSSSGVAEETQY

V: TRBV12-3/TRBV12-4
J: TRBJ2-1
length: 13
D: TRBD1
CDR3: ASSPGTGWVYEQF

V: TRBV10-3
J: TRBJ2-7
length: 13
D: TRBD1
CDR3: AISDPGQGPNEQY

V: TRBV2
J: TRBJ1-5
length: 12
D: -
CDR3: ASRRTVSNQPQH

V: TRBV29-1
J: TRBJ1-5
length: 11
D: -
CDR3: SVQAGTDQPQH

V: TRBV28
J: TRBJ2-6
length: 17
D: TRBD2
CDR3: ASSPRLAGDYSGANVLT

V: TRBV6-2/TRBV6-3
J: TRBJ2-6
length: 13
D: -
CDR3: ASSYLGTGANVLT

V: TRBV19
J: TRBJ2-3
length: 16
D: TRBD2
CDR3: ASSKKREGLLSTDTQY

V: TRBV24-1
J: TRBJ1-2
length: 10
D: -
CDR3: ATSAKSYGYT

V: TRBV6-1
J: TRBJ1-1
length: 7
D: -
CDR3: ARRREAF

V: TRBV10-1
J: TRBJ2-2
length: 13
D: TRBD2
CDR3: ASSSAGGPTGELF

V: TRBV10-1
J: TRBJ2-6
length: 14
D: -
CDR3: ASSESLGSGANVLT

V: TRBV9
J: TRBJ2-1
length: 13
D: -
CDR3: ASSPIGDSYNEQF

V: TRBV7-9
J: TRBJ1-1
length: 10
D: -
CDR3: ASSLTHFEAF

V: TRBV27
J: TRBJ2-7
length: 14
D: TRBD2
CDR3: ASSLLAGGGAYEQY

V: TRBV24-1
J: TRBJ1-5
length: 13
D: -
CDR3: ATSETGQSNQPQH

V: TRBV27
J: TRBJ2-6
length: 15
D: -
CDR3: ASSFLWPSGGANVLT

V: TRBV12-3/TRBV12-4
J: TRBJ2-3
length: 13
D: TRBD2
CDR3: ASSETSGGARTQY

V: TRBV2
J: TRBJ2-7
length: 10
D: -
CDR3: ASGTGAYEQY

V: TRBV18
J: TRBJ1-3
length: 14
D: -
CDR3: ASSPPKRSSGNTIY

V: TRBV6-1
J: TRBJ2-1
length: 14
D: TRBD2
CDR3: ASSYLRGSSYNEQF

V: TRBV2
J: TRBJ2-7
length: 11
D: -
CDR3: ASRGSDSYEQY

V: TRBV6-1
J: TRBJ1-5
length: 13
D: TRBD1
CDR3: ASSRRDRVNQPQH

V: TRBV20-1
J: TRBJ2-1
length: 14
D: TRBD2
CDR3: SARDMGRGDYNEQF

V: TRBV6-2/TRBV6-3
J: TRBJ1-1
length: 12
D: TRBD1
CDR3: ASSPLTGRTEAF

V: TRBV6-5
J: TRBJ1-4
length: 12
D: -
CDR3: ASSWDKRNEKLF

V: TRBV6-1
J: TRBJ2-1
length: 16
D: -
CDR3: ASRPRTVRRFGYNEQF

V: TRBV7-8
J: TRBJ2-5
length: 14
D: -
CDR3: ASSKGVRRKQETQY

V: TRBV20-1
J: TRBJ2-7
length: 12
D: TRBD2
CDR3: SARDPTSVYEQY

V: TRBV20-1
J: TRBJ2-7
length: 13
D: -
CDR3: SARDLGGAKYEQY

V: TRBV6-5
J: TRBJ1-2
length: 14
D: -
CDR3: ASSYQGGPANYGYT

V: TRBV13
J: TRBJ1-6
length: 14
D: TRBD1
CDR3: ASSEEDRGSNSPLH

V: TRBV19
J: TRBJ2-3
length: 10
D: TRBD1
CDR3: ASSLTGSTQY

V: TRBV5-6
J: TRBJ1-2
length: 12
D: TRBD1
CDR3: ASSPGDSYYGYT